Detailed here is one T cell receptor (beta chain). Individuals drawn from about 26 US areas were about 18 to 90 years old. Participants reported their clinical history, and cohort assignment relied on those reports. The CDR3 length is 15 residues. V was pared by 8 bases and J by 5 bases, with 21 bases between. Germline V gives CDR1 SGHAT, CDR2 FQDESV (reference sequence). Source study methods: Amplification with reference gene primers provided the estimates of nucleated cell counts. Assay: immunoSEQ multiplex PCR; the TCRdb copy retains only in-frame clones and omits some. V and J calls and clone size follow that table, whereas D and trimming were derived from the DNA. This table has some 460,000 clones, approximately 90% appearing once. These data are taken from a study of blood T cell repertoires in COVID-19.

The TCR was taken from a woman between 18 and 29 years old who had recovered from COVID-19. This chain connects TRBV11-1 to TRBJ1-1, with D possibly TRBD1 on 6 matching bases. The sequencing sample was made of PBMCs or T cells enriched from blood (not recorded which). In DNA form, the CDR3 reads TGTGCCAGCGGACTCGGGGGGGCCCTGGGGACTGAAGCTTTCTTT. Protein product: CASGLGGALGTEAFF.